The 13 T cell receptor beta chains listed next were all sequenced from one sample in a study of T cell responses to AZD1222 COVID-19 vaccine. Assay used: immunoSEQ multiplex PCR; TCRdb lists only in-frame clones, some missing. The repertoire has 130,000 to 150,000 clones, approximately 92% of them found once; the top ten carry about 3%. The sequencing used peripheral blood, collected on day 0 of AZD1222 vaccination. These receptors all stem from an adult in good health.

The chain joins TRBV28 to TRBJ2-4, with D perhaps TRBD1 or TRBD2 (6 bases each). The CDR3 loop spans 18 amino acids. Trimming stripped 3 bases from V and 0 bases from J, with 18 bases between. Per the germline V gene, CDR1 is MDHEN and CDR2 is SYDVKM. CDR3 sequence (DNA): TGTGCCAGCAGTTTCGGCCAGGGGACTTTACTAGCCAAAAACATTCAGTACTTC. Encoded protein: CASSFGQGTLLAKNIQYF.

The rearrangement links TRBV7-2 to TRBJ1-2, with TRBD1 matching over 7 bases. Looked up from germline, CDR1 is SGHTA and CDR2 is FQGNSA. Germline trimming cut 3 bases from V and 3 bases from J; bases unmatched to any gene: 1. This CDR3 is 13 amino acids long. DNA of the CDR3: TGTGCCAGCAGCTTCAGGGGGGACTATGGCTACACCTTC. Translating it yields CASSFRGDYGYTF.

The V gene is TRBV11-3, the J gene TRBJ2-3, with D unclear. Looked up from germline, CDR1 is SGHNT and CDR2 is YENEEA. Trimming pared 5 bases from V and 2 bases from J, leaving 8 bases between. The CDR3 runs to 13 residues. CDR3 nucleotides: TGTGCCAGCAGCCCACCCAACACAGATACGCAGTATTTT. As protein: CASSPPNTDTQYF.

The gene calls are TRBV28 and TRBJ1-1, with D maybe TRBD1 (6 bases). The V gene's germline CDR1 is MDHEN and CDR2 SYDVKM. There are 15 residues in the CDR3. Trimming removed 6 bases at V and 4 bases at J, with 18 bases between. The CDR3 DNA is TGTGCCAGCAGCAAGGGGGGGGCAGGGCTCACTGAAGCTTTCTTT. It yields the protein CASSKGGAGLTEAFF.

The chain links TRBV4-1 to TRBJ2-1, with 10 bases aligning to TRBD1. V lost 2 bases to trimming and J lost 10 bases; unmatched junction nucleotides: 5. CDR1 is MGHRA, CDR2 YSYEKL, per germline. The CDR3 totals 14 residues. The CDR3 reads CASSQKDRGPEQFF. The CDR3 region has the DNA TGCGCCAGCAGCCAAAAAGACAGGGGGCCCGAGCAGTTCTTC.

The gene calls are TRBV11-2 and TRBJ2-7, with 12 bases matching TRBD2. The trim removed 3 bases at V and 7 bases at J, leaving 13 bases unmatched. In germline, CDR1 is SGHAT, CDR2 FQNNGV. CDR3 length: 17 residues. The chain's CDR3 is CASSLDRLAGASREQYF. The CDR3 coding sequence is TGTGCCAGCAGCTTGGATAGACTAGCGGGAGCGTCTAGGGAGCAGTACTTC.

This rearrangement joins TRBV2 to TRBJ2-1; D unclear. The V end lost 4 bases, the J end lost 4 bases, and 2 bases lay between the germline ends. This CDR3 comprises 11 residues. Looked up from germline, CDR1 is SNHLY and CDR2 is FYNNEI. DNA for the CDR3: TGTGCCAGCAGTGGGTACAATGAGCAGTTCTTC. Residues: CASSGYNEQFF.

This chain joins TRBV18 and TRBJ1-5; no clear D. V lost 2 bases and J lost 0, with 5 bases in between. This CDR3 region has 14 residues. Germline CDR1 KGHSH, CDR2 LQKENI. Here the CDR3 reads CASSPDYSNQPQHF. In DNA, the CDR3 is TGTGCCAGCTCACCAGATTATAGCAATCAGCCCCAGCATTTT.

The CDR3 spells CAISESAGPSNTGELFF. CDR3 nucleotides: TGTGCCATCAGTGAGTCAGCGGGGCCCTCCAACACCGGGGAGCTGTTTTTT. The chain recombines TRBV10-3 with TRBJ2-2; 7 bases map to TRBD2. The germline gives CDR1 ENHRY, CDR2 SYGVKD. J lost 2 bases, V lost 0 bases, and 6 bases had no gene match. The CDR3 length is 17 residues.

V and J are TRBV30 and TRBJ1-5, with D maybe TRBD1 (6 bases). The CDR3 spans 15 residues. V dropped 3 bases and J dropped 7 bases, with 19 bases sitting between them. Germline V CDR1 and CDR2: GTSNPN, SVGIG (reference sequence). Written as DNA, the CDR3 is TGTGCCTGGAGAATAGGGGGGCTCCCCATCCAGCCCCAGCATTTT. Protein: CAWRIGGLPIQPQHF.

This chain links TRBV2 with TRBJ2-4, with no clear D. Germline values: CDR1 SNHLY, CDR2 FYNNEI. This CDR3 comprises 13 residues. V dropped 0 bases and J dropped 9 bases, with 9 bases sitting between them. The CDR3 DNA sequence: TGTGCCAGCAGTGAAGCAGGGAACGGCATTCAGTACTTC. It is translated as CASSEAGNGIQYF.

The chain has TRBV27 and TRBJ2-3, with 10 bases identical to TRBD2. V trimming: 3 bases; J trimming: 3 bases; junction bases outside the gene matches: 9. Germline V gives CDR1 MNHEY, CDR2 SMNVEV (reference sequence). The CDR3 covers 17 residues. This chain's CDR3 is CASSFHGGAGGTDTQYF. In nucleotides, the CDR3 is TGTGCCAGCAGTTTCCACGGTGGAGCGGGAGGGACAGATACGCAGTATTTT.

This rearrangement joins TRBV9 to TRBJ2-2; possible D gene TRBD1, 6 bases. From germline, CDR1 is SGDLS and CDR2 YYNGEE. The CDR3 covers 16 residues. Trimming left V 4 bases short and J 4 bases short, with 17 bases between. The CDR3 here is CASSPGATRGTGELFF. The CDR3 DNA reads TGTGCCAGCAGCCCAGGGGCTACTAGGGGCACCGGGGAGCTGTTTTTT.